The present T cell receptor beta chain was sequenced within a study of shared clonotypes between healthy human individuals. Germline CDR1 is SGHVS and CDR2 is FQNEAQ. The CDR3 is made up of 17 amino acids. J gave up 0 bases and V 4 bases, and 10 bases lay outside the gene matches. TCRdb's table, derived via immunoSEQ multiplex PCR, lists solely in-frame clones and lacks some. The sample yields some 2,000,000 clones, more than 90% seen once. The donors, healthy adults who were HIV-negative, had experienced no recent acute infections or vaccinations. This TCR was sampled from a man aged 18 to 30 in good health. The sequencing sample was made of naive CD4+ T cells sorted from blood. As to subset: CD45RA+ positively selected. This chain uses TRBV7-8 with TRBJ2-7, with 9 bases matching TRBD2. The CDR3 bases are TGTGCCAGCAGCTCCGCAGGGGGTAGCGGGAGCTCCTACGAGCAGTACTTC. Its protein product is CASSSAGGSGSSYEQYF. Combining the CDR3 with reference TRBV7-8 and TRBJ2-7 gives the whole variable domain GAGVSQSPRYKVAKRGQDVALRCDPISGHVSLFWYQQALGQGPEFLTYFQNEAQLDKSGLPSDRFFAERPEGSVSTLKIQRTQQEDSAVYLCASSSAGGSGSSYEQYFGPGTRLTVT.